The following is a TCR beta chain sequence with its context. Its cognate antigen is unknown. The sample is drawn from a study of chemoradiotherapy in HPV16-positive cancers. About the study: Functional T-cell assays on a couple of HPV16-positive patients' cells defined candidate HPV-specific clones and common TCR motifs.

Findings and limits, study-wide: Better recurrence-free survival went with HPV-responsive T-cell expansion in HPV16-positive patients. The functional HPV-specific definition rests on just two HPV16-positive patients. Non-HPV-specific T cells did not expand in tumors during treatment, whereas candidate HPV-specific clones and E7-related motifs did.

Unmatched junction bases numbered 7, after V lost 3 bases and J lost 1 base. The CDR3 has 18 amino acids. Germline values: CDR1 KGHSH, CDR2 LQKENI. Some clones are missing from TCRdb's copy, which holds only in-frame ones; the method was immunoSEQ multiplex PCR. The table includes tens of thousands of clones, over 90% detected once. Sample: blood, taken from a patient who underwent chemoradiotherapy. This receptor was obtained from a human donor with HPV-associated anogenital cancer. The gene calls are TRBV18 and TRBJ2-2, with 11 nucleotides matching TRBD1. CDR3 protein: CASSPLDRGHENTGELFF. The CDR3 DNA follows: TGTGCCAGCTCACCTCTGGACAGGGGGCACGAGAACACCGGGGAGCTGTTTTTT.